This TCR beta chain emerged from a study of control samples from healthy donors and cancer patients. TCRdb keeps only in-frame clones here, not all; method: immunoSEQ multiplex PCR. The data show 95,000 to 150,000 clones, about nine tenths seen once. Trimming pared 5 bases from V and 3 bases from J, leaving 20 bases between. The CDR3 consists of 16 residues. Looked up from germline, CDR1 is SNHLY and CDR2 is FYNNEI. Sequencing used blood. The receptor was isolated from a man in his forties in good health. The chain carries TRBV2 and TRBJ2-7, with D possibly matching TRBD2 (6 bases). The CDR3 nucleotides are TGTGCCAGCAGTCCCCCCGGGACTTTGGGTTACTACGAGCAGTACTTC. Encoded protein: CASSPPGTLGYYEQYF.